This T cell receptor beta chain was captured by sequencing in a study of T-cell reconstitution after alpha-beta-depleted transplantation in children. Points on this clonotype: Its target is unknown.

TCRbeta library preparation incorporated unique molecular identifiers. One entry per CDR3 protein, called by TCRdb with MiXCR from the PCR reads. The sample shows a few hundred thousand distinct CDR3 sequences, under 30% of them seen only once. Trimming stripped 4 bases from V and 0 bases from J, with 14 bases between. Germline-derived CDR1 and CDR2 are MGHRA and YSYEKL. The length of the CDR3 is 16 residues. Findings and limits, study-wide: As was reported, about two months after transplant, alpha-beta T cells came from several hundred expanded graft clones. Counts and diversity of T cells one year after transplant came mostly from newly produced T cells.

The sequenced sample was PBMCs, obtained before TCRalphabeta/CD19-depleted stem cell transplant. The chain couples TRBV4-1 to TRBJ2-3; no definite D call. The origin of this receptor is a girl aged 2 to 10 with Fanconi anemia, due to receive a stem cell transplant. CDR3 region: CASSPLSWISTDTQYF. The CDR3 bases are TGCGCCAGCAGCCCCCTTTCGTGGATTAGCACAGATACGCAGTATTTT.